This TCR beta chain originates from a study of T cells in Graves' hyperthyroidism and ophthalmopathy. Study context: Peripheral blood was drawn at first diagnosis, prior to all treatment. Whole-study results and caveats: Within blood appeared most thyroid clonotypes that had expanded above 0.001.

The CDR3 loop spans 11 amino acids. Deletions cut 5 bases from V and 9 bases from J, with 11 bases between. Concerning this clonotype: The antigen remains unidentified.

Graves' hyperthyroidism was deemed stable given no ophthalmopathy progression within 18 months. 10 ml fresh peripheral blood yielded the PBMCs. The investigators amplified TCR beta CDR3 regions from RNA transcripts. Primed by the HTBI set, a first-round RT-PCR was run on the TCR CDR3. TCRdb fed the multiplex PCR reads into MiXCR, producing one record per CDR3 protein. The sample lists 700,000 or so distinct CDR3 sequences; less than 20% were seen once. The sequenced sample consisted of blood. This chain joins TRBV12-3 or TRBV12-4 and TRBJ2-7; D is unresolved. The source of this sequence is a man between 18 and 29 years old with Graves' hyperthyroidism. CDR3 nucleotides: TGTGCCAGCAGTAGTAAGGTAGTGCAGTACTTC. Its protein product is CASSSKVVQYF.